This T cell receptor beta chain was recorded in a study of vaccination and CD4 T cells after COVID-19. TCRdb re-analysed the PCR reads in MiXCR, keeping a single row per CDR3 protein. The repertoire holds around 14,000 distinct CDR3 sequences, less than 70% seen once, with approximately 1.1% in the top ten. On this clonotype: Its specificity is not known.

Study observations and caveats: A median 86.3% of convalescent patients' SARS-CoV-2-reactive clones emerged only after vaccination. From 21 to 38, the median of SARS-CoV-2-reactive clonotypes rose without reaching significance. Relatively few convalescent patients and no early post-infection timepoints were analyzed.

Germline values: CDR1 KGHSH, CDR2 LQKENI. V was pared by 3 bases and J by 5 bases, with 8 bases between. The CDR3 contains 14 residues. This rearrangement joins TRBV18 to TRBJ1-6; D is uncertain. The sample in question was CD4+ T cells from blood, obtained after SARS-CoV-2 vaccination. This sequence was found in a human donor who had recovered from COVID-19. The CDR3 spells CASSPYQNNSPLHF. The CDR3 coding sequence is TGTGCCAGCTCACCGTACCAGAATAATTCACCCCTCCACTTT.